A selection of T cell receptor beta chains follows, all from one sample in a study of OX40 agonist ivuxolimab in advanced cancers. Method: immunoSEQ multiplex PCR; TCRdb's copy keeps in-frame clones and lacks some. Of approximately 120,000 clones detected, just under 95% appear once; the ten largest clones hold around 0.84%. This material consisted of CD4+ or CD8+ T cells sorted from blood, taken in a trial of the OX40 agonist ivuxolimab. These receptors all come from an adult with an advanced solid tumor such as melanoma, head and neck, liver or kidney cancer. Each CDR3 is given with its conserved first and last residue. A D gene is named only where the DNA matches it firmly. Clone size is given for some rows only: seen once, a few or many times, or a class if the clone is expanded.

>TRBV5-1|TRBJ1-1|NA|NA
TGCGCCAGCAGCCCTAACGACCCGGGGGACCGCCGCACTGAAGCTTTCTTT
CASSPNDPGDRRTEAFF
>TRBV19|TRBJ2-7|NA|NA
TGTGCCAGTAGTATAAGTCCGACAGACTCCTACGAGCAGTACTTC
CASSISPTDSYEQYF
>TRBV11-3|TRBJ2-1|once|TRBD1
TGTGCCAGCTCTCGGGACAGGGACACAGGCAATGAGCAGTTCTTC
CASSRDRDTGNEQFF
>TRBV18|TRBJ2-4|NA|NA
TGTGCCAGCTCACCACCCAACAGGGTGGGAGACATTCAGTACTTC
CASSPPNRVGDIQYF
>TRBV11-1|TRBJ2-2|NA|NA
TGTGCCAGCAGCTTAACCTCTATGAACACCGGGGAGCTGTTTTTT
CASSLTSMNTGELFF
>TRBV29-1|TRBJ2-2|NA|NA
TGCAGCGTAAACGGGGTCTCGAACACCGGGGAGCTGTTTTTT
CSVNGVSNTGELFF
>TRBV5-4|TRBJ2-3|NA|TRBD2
TGTGCCAGCAGCTTGGCGCTAGCGGGGAGCACAGATACGCAGTATTTT
CASSLALAGSTDTQYF
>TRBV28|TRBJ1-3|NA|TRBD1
TGTGCCAGCAGTTCCTCCAGGGCAGGGGGCTCGGGTGGAAACACCATATATTTT
CASSSSRAGGSGGNTIYF
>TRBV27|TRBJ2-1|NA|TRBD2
TGTGCCAGTTGTCCTAGCGGAGTCTACAATGAGCAGTTCTTC
CASCPSGVYNEQFF
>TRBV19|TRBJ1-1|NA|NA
TGTGCCAGTAGCAAGCGGGATCCGGGGGCGAACACTGAAGCTTTCTTT
CASSKRDPGANTEAFF
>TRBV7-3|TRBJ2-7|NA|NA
TGTGCCAGCAGCCCTGACAGTTTTGGGGAGCAGTACTTC
CASSPDSFGEQYF
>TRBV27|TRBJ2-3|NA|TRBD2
TGTGCCAGCAGTCCACTAGCGGGAGGGCCGGGAGGCACAGATACGCAGTATTTT
CASSPLAGGPGGTDTQYF
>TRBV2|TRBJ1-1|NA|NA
TGTGCCAGCAGGGTCGGTAGTGACTCACTGGTAGGGGCTTTCTTT
CASRVGSDSLVGAFF
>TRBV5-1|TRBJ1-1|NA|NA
TGCGCCAGCAGCTTGGTAGTAGCTGGGAACACTGAAGCTTTCTTT
CASSLVVAGNTEAFF
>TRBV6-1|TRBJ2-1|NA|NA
TGTGCCAGCGGTGGGGAGTGGTCCTACAATGAGCAGTTCTTC
CASGGEWSYNEQFF
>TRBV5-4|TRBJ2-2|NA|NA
TGTGCCAGCAGCCTAGGGCGGCCCGACACCGGGGAGCTGTTTTTT
CASSLGRPDTGELFF
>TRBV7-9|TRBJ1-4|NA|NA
TGTGCCAGCAGCTTCCAGGGGAATTGGGAAAAACTGTTTTTT
CASSFQGNWEKLFF
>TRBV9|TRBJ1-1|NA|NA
TGTGCCAGCAGCACCCCTGAGGTTGATATCGGGGGATGGAACACTGAAGCTTTCTTT
CASSTPEVDIGGWNTEAFF
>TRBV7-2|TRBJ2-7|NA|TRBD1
TGTGCCAGCAGCTTATTTCCCGCGGGACAGGGGTCCCACGAGCAGTACTTC
CASSLFPAGQGSHEQYF
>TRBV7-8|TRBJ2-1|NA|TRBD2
TGTGCTATCAGTTCTGGGACTAGCGGGAGGTCGAGCTCCTACAATGAGCAGTTCTTC
CAISSGTSGRSSSYNEQFF
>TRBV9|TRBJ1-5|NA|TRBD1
TGTGCCAGCAGCGCCCAGGGGGACAATCAGCCCCAGCATTTT
CASSAQGDNQPQHF
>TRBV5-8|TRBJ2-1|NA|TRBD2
TGTGCCAGTGGACGGGGGGAGTACAATGAGCAGTTCTTC
CASGRGEYNEQFF
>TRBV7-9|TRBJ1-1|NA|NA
TGTGCCAGCAGCTACACACAGGATGCGGGGAAGGCTGAAGCTTTCTTT
CASSYTQDAGKAEAFF
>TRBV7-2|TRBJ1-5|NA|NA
TGTGCCAGCAGCTTAGTAGGTCCGGGGAACGGTCAGCCCCAGCATTTT
CASSLVGPGNGQPQHF
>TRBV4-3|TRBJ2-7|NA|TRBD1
TGCGCCAGCAGCCCTACGCAGGGGGCCCAGACCTACGAGCAGTACTTC
CASSPTQGAQTYEQYF
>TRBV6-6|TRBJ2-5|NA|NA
TGTGCCAGCAGTTACCCCAACACGGAGACCCAGTACTTC
CASSYPNTETQYF
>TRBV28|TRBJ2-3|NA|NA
TGTGCCAGCAGTTTAGGGGGGATGGGAACAGATACGCAGTATTTT
CASSLGGMGTDTQYF
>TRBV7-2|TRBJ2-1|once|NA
TGTGCCAGCAGCTTAGGGGGTGCCTCCTACAATGAGCAGTTCTTC
CASSLGGASYNEQFF
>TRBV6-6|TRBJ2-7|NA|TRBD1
TGTGCCAGCAGTTACGTTGGGACAGCGCTCTACGAGCAGTACTTC
CASSYVGTALYEQYF
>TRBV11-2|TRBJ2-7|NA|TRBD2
TGTGCCAGCAGCTGGACTAGCGGGAGGGACTACGAGCAGTACTTC
CASSWTSGRDYEQYF